These 29 T cell receptor beta chains originate from one sample sequenced in a study of tumor-infiltrating lymphocytes in primary liver carcinoma. For each extraction, RNA and DNA were obtained together from 20-30 mg of unsorted bulk tissue. The template, about 540 ng total RNA, yielded TCR beta cDNA made with a constant-region primer. Employing slightly modified ARM-PCR, three nested multiplex PCR rounds were run, and these gave rise to the TCR beta libraries. Amplification in the first two PCR rounds was performed using TRBV1-TRBV30 forward primers and a C-beta reverse primer for roughly 9 cycles each. TCRdb recomputed calls from the multiplex PCR reads with MiXCR, one row per CDR3 protein. Of 80,000 or so distinct CDR3 sequences in the sample, 70% to 75% were seen once. The sample was liver tumor tissue from sampling region 4. As to subset: tumor region T4, right-lateral pole. The receptor source for this set is a woman aged 60-70 years with primary liver carcinoma and hepatitis B virus infection.

Remarks on this clonotype: This may be a read error, as it is one base from a much larger clone. This chain joins TRBV28 and TRBJ2-3; the D call may be TRBD1 or TRBD2 (5 bases each). The CDR3 extends over 13 amino acids. The germline V gene has CDR1 MDHEN and CDR2 SYDVKM. CDR3 DNA sequence: TGTGCCTCAGGGAGCTTGCCCACAGATATGCAGTATTTT. Encoded protein: CASGSLPTDMQYF. Full variable domain (rest looked up from reference TRBV28 and TRBJ2-3): DVKVTQSSRYLVKRTGEKVFLECVQDMDHENMFWYRQDPGLGLRLIYFSYDVKMKEKGDIPEGYSVSREKKERFSLILESASTNQTSMYLCASGSLPTDMQYFGPGTRLTVL.

The chain uses TRBV21-1 and TRBJ2-3; TRBD2 is taken as the D call from the table, unchecked against the DNA. TRBV21-1 is reported as a pseudogene. This CDR3 is built from 20 residues. The CDR3 spells CASSEGLLAGDGSGTDTQYF. CDR3 DNA sequence: TGTGCCAGCAGTGAAGGCCTACTAGCGGGAGATGGGAGTGGCACAGATACGCAGTATTTT.

This clonotype has at least ten counts. The chain recombines TRBV30 with TRBJ1-2; TRBD1 aligns across 7 bases. The CDR3 extends over 17 amino acids. CDR1 and CDR2 (germline): GTSNPN, SVGIG (reference sequence). The V and J ends lost 3 bases and 5 bases, in that order; junction bases with no gene match: 18. The CDR3 protein is CAWSETRSRGVRYGYTF. The CDR3 nucleotides are TGTGCCTGGAGCGAGACCAGAAGCAGGGGGGTCAGGTATGGCTACACCTTC.

Of note for this clonotype: The junction departs from the called germline gene at one end, perhaps through a read error. The chain uses TRBV11-3 and TRBJ2-1, with D perhaps matching TRBD1 (5 bases). The CDR3 has 15 residues. CDR1 and CDR2 from the germline V gene are SGHNT and YENEEA. CDR3 region: CASNLGAQGRKRLFF. The CDR3 bases are TGTGCCAGCAACTTAGGGGCCCAGGGTCGCAAGAGGCTGTTCTTC.

This clonotype has only a few counts. This sequence may be a read error, since a much larger clone differs from it by one base. The chain is built from TRBV10-2 and TRBJ2-3; D may be TRBD2 (6 bases). Germline V lookup: CDR1 WSHSY, CDR2 SAAADI. CDR3 length: 16 amino acids. The CDR3 spells CTSSEWAGLNTDTQYF. CDR3 in DNA: TGCACCAGCAGTGAGTGGGCGGGGCTCAACACAGATACGCAGTATTTT.

A note on this clonotype: A much larger clone is a single base away; this may be a read error. V is TRBV29-1 and J is TRBJ2-4, with D perhaps matching TRBD1 (6 bases). This CDR3 is 14 amino acids long. Germline V gives CDR1 SQVTM, CDR2 ANQGSEA. V lost 5 bases and J lost 6, with 17 bases in between. Written as DNA, the CDR3 is TGCAGCGTTTGTCAGGGGCGAGGTGGAAACATTCAGTACTTC. As protein: CSVCQGRGGNIQYF.

Concerning this clonotype itself: Mismatch with germline at one junction end may stem from a read error. This chain joins TRBV12-3 or TRBV12-4 and TRBJ2-2; possibly TRBD1 for D (6 bases). The CDR3 sequence is 15 residues long. Written as DNA, the CDR3 is TGTGCCAGCAGCTATACAGGGCCGAGCACCGGGGAGCTGATTTTT. Amino acid sequence: CASSYTGPSTGELIF.

This clonotype has at least ten counts. The chain combines TRBV7-9 with TRBJ1-2; D is unclear. Germline V CDR1 and CDR2: SEHNR, FQNEAQ (reference sequence). Trimming removed 1 base from V and 6 bases from J, with 3 bases in between. CDR3 length equals 11 residues. CDR3 amino acids: CASSLGDGYTF. The CDR3 nucleotides are TGTGCCAGCAGCTTAGGCGATGGCTACACCTTC.

For this clonotype: Just one base apart from a much larger clone, this may be a read error. The V gene is TRBV5-1, the J gene TRBJ2-1; D may be TRBD2 (5 bases). CDR3 length: 15 residues. The V gene's germline CDR1 is SGHRS and CDR2 YFSETQ. Trimming stripped 1 base from V and 0 bases from J, with 8 bases between. As DNA, the CDR3 is TGCGCCAGCAGCTTGTTGCGGGTCTCCTACAATGAGCAGTTCTTC. Its protein product is CASSLLRVSYNEQFF.

This clonotype has only one observation. With a much larger clone just one base away, this may be a read error. This rearrangement joins TRBV6-4 to TRBJ1-5; 7 bases are a match to TRBD1. Trimming took 6 bases from V and 3 from J; bases not matched to a gene: 14. Germline V lookup: CDR1 MRHNA, CDR2 SNTAGT. The CDR3 contains 17 residues. DNA of the CDR3: TGTGCCAGCAGCGGGACAGCCCAAAACCCCCCCAATCAGCCCCAGCATTTT. Residues: CASSGTAQNPPNQPQHF.

Details on this clonotype: The junction does not match germline at one end; this may be a read error. J is TRBJ1-2 and V is TRBV29-1; a weak D match, TRBD1 (5 bases). CDR1 and CDR2 from the germline V gene are SQVTM and ANQGSEA. The CDR3 length is 15 residues. The CDR3 DNA sequence: TGCATCGTTGAAGCTCCGGGGGGACTAGACTATGGCTACACCTTC. The encoded protein is CIVEAPGGLDYGYTF.

A single count supports this clonotype. The chain couples TRBV2 to TRBJ2-6; the match to TRBD1 covers 10 bases. The junction had 8 bases not matched to a gene; V was cut back by 10 bases and J by 2 bases. Per germline, CDR1 SNHLY and CDR2 FYNNEI. This CDR3 spans 16 amino acids. The CDR3 sequence is CAIMFDRGPGANVLTF. For the CDR3, the DNA is TGTGCCATCATGTTCGACAGGGGGCCTGGGGCCAACGTCCTGACTTTC.

This clonotype is a singleton in its sample. Compared with germline, one end of the junction differs, possibly owing to a read error. This rearrangement joins TRBV29-1 to TRBJ2-2, with TRBD2 matching 7 bases. Per germline, CDR1 SQVTM and CDR2 ANQGSEA. The CDR3 loop spans 13 amino acids. The CDR3 nucleotides read TGCAGTGTCGCGGGGCACTCGGGCGGGGGGCTGTTTTTT. Encoded protein: CSVAGHSGGGLFF.

This clonotype appeared a few times. The chain has TRBV11-1 and TRBJ2-7; D is undetermined. The V end was cut by 5 bases, the J end by 3 bases, with 11 bases between. The CDR3 contains 13 residues. Per the germline V gene, CDR1 is SGHAT and CDR2 is FQDESV (reference sequence). CDR3 protein: CASSPRSGYEQYF. For the CDR3, the DNA is TGTGCCAGCAGCCCGCGTTCGGGCTACGAGCAGTACTTC.

The rearrangement uses TRBV20-1 and TRBJ1-4; D gene uncertain. This CDR3 is built from 15 residues. The V end lost 6 bases, the J end lost 4 bases, and 18 bases lay between the germline ends. Germline V gives CDR1 DFQATT, CDR2 SNEGSKA (reference sequence). The CDR3 DNA is TGCAGTGCCTTGGGTGGCGCCGGGTTTAATGAAAAACTGTTTTTT. The encoded protein is CSALGGAGFNEKLFF.

This clonotype was seen many times. J is TRBJ2-7 and V is TRBV30, with D possibly being TRBD1 or TRBD2 (5 bases each). CDR3 length: 13 residues. The V end lost 3 bases, the J end lost 6 bases, and 15 bases lay between the germline ends. Germline CDR1 GTSNPN, CDR2 SVGIG (reference sequence). The CDR3 DNA reads TGTGCCTGGAGCGGGACCGAGGTTTCCGAGCAGTACTTC. It translates to CAWSGTEVSEQYF.

The table lists this clonotype with a few counts. The chain links TRBV20-1 to TRBJ2-2, with D possibly being TRBD1 (7 bases). The CDR3 covers 15 residues. V lost 3 bases and J 1 base, leaving 12 bases between the germline ends. Per the germline V gene, CDR1 is DFQATT and CDR2 is SNEGSKA (reference sequence). The CDR3 loop is CSARGQGGNTGELFF. As DNA, the CDR3 is TGCAGTGCTAGGGGGCAGGGGGGGAACACCGGGGAGCTGTTTTTT.

This clonotype showed up just a few times. In this CDR3 the conserved last residue, phenylalanine or tryptophan, is missing, so a read error is likely. The DNA for the CDR3 is TGTGTCAGCAGCGCCCAGATCTCGGATACTGAAGCTTTCTCT. As protein: CVSSAQISDTEAFS. The chain recombines TRBV11-2 with TRBJ1-1; unclear D gene. The CDR3 is made up of 14 amino acids. CDR1 SGHAT and CDR2 FQNNGV come from the germline V gene.

The chain's CDR3 is CASSLDGGGISEQFF. CDR3 coding DNA: TGTGCCAGCAGCTTAGATGGAGGAGGTATCAGTGAGCAGTTCTTC. The J gene is TRBJ2-1, the V gene TRBV11-2; perhaps TRBD2 as D (5 bases). Trimming shortened V by 0 bases and J by 9 bases, and 15 bases separated the two germline ends. Germline-derived CDR1 and CDR2 are SGHAT and FQNNGV. The CDR3 extends over 15 amino acids.

As concerns this clonotype: Since no conserved phenylalanine or tryptophan closes the CDR3, a read error is the likely cause. The genes are TRBV11-3 and TRBJ2-1, with 8 bases identical to TRBD2. Germline V gene data show CDR1 as SGHNT and CDR2 as YENEEA. The CDR3 is made up of 15 amino acids. CDR3 loop: CASSLGTRDINEQFL. The CDR3 DNA is TGTGCCAGCAGCCTAGGGACTAGAGACATCAATGAACAGTTCTTA.

Here the CDR3 reads CASNPLTENTYEQYF. DNA for the CDR3: TGTGCCAGCAACCCACTCACAGAGAATACCTACGAGCAGTACTTC. This chain links TRBV7-8 with TRBJ2-7; unclear D gene. Trimming cost V 7 bases and J 2 bases, with 18 bases left between them. CDR1 is SGHVS, CDR2 FQNEAQ, per germline. The CDR3 is 15 amino acids.

As regards this clonotype: The junction departs from germline at one end; a sequencing error may be responsible. The V call is TRBV12-3 or TRBV12-4, the J call TRBJ1-1; D is possibly TRBD1 (5 bases). CDR3 length: 17 residues. In DNA, the CDR3 is TGTGCCAGCAGTCTAAGGGGAGGGGCCATTGGGAACAGTGAAGCTTTCTTT. Amino acids: CASSLRGGAIGNSEAFF.

The chain combines TRBV5-1 with TRBJ2-1; D gene uncertain. The germline V gene encodes CDR1 SGHRS and CDR2 YFSETQ. V was shortened by 2 bases and J by 5 bases, with 17 bases between the two germline ends. This CDR3 is 16 amino acids long. For the CDR3, the DNA is TGCGCCAGCAGCTTCATCGGTACAGTCGCCCACAATGAGCAGTTCTTC. Translating it yields CASSFIGTVAHNEQFF. Filled out from reference TRBV5-1 and TRBJ2-1, the complete variable domain reads KAGVTQTPRYLIKTRGQQVTLSCSPISGHRSVSWYQQTPGQGLQFLFEYFSETQRNKGNFPGRFSGRQFSNSRSEMNVSTLELGDSALYLCASSFIGTVAHNEQFFGPGTRLTVL.

In its sample, this clonotype was seen many times. A read error may explain this, as a much larger clone is one base away. The V call is TRBV11-3, the J call TRBJ2-1; D is unclear. Germline V gene sequence: CDR1 SGHNT, CDR2 YENEEA. Trimming stripped 4 bases from V and 6 bases from J, with 13 bases between. The CDR3 totals 14 residues. The CDR3 DNA is TGTGCCAGCAGCTCCCCTTCCGTTGGCAATGAGCAGTTCTTC. This encodes CASSSPSVGNEQFF.

Points on this clonotype: A much larger clone lies a single base off, so this may be a read error. The chain carries TRBV6-5 and TRBJ1-1, with D perhaps TRBD1 (5 bases). CDR3 length equals 12 residues. Germline CDR1 and CDR2: MNHEY and SVGAGI. The CDR3 nucleotides read TGTGCCCGCAGACGGGGCAGTTCTGAAGCTTTCTTT. This translates into CARRRGSSEAFF.

Remarks on this clonotype: Germline and junction disagree at one end, which may indicate a read error. This chain links TRBV28 with TRBJ1-1; D is uncertain. Germline loops: CDR1 MDHEN, CDR2 SYDVKM. CDR3 size: 11 residues. The CDR3, as DNA: TGTGCCAGTAGTTTAAGCGCTGAAGCTGTCTTT. Encoded protein: CASSLSAEAVF.

Concerning this clonotype: One base away lies a much larger clone, so this may be a sequencing read error. The chain is built from TRBV7-9 and TRBJ1-5; D is perhaps TRBD1 (6 bases). The CDR3 loop spans 16 amino acids. Germline V gene data show CDR1 as SEHNR and CDR2 as FQNEAQ (reference sequence). The CDR3 region is CANSLEPKGGNQPQHF. In DNA form, the CDR3 reads TGTGCCAACAGCTTAGAGCCCAAGGGGGGCAATCAGCCCCAGCATTTT.

This clonotype has ten or more counts. The genes are TRBV10-3 and TRBJ1-1; 8 bases are shared with TRBD1. The CDR3 is made up of 14 amino acids. After removal of 4 bases from V and 4 bases from J, the junction contained 5 bases not matched to a gene. Germline V gene lookup returns CDR1 ENHRY and CDR2 SYGVKD. In nucleotides, the CDR3 is TGTGCCATCAGTGGACGACAGGGGACCACTGAAGCTTTCTTT. Translating gives CAISGRQGTTEAFF.

This clonotype was recorded a few times. One end of the junction varies from germline; a read error may be responsible. The chain is built from TRBV11-1 and TRBJ2-3; 7 bases are shared with TRBD2. Germline CDR1 SGHAT, CDR2 FQDESV (reference sequence). CDR3 length: 14 residues. The DNA of the CDR3 is TGTGCCAGCAGCTTAAGGCAACGGGCGGGAGAGTCTAACTTT. It is translated as CASSLRQRAGESNF.